By share, the clone carrying this TCR beta chain counts as medium-sized. Its cognate antigen is unknown. Whole-study results and caveats: Tumor-infiltrating Treg TCR alpha and beta sequences overlapped most with tumor naive CD4+ T cells, then blood naive.

The CDR3 sequence is 21 residues long. Trimming pared 5 bases from V and 4 bases from J, leaving 35 bases between. The TRBV12-4/TRBJ1-2 clonotypes were amplified using barcode primers with ligated adaptors. TCRdb used MiXCR to reprocess the multiplex PCR reads, holding one entry per CDR3 protein. The sample lists 1,000 to 1,500 distinct CDR3 sequences, roughly 20% seen once, with around 19% in the top ten. Naive CD4+ T cells were purified with Tregs depleted by CD25. The chain uses TRBV12-3 or TRBV12-4 and TRBJ1-2; TRBD1 is a possible D gene (5 bases). Sequencing input: naive CD4+ T cells sorted from blood. Subset: naive CD4+ T cells, CD4+CD45RA+CD25-. The TCR sequence derives from a female donor with breast cancer. CDR3: CASSIRLILQVKAGRAYGYTF. CDR3 DNA sequence: TGTGCCAGCAGTATTCGCCTAATTCTCCAAGTAAAAGCAGGGCGCGCCTATGGCTACACCTTC.